Shown below are 5 T cell receptor beta chains from a single sample sequenced in a study of response to subunit inactivated influenza vaccine. A single record per CDR3 protein comes from TCRdb applying MiXCR to the RT-PCR reads. Among 650,000 to 800,000 distinct CDR3 sequences listed, over 11% were seen once. The sample consisted of PBMCs from blood, taken 14 to 15 days before vaccination. The receptors stem from a man aged 45-60 years who received an inactivated influenza vaccine.

V usage is TRBV29-1 and J usage is TRBJ2-7, with no clear D. Germline assignment: CDR1 SQVTM and CDR2 ANQGSEA. The V end was cut by 7 bases, the J end by 3 bases, with 10 bases between. The CDR3 length is 11 residues. This chain's CDR3 is CSGEMNYEQYF. In DNA form, the CDR3 reads TGCAGCGGTGAGATGAACTACGAGCAGTACTTC.

CDR3 in DNA: TGCAGTGCTAGTCTAGGAGAGAGAGAGACCCAGTACTTC. Translating gives CSASLGERETQYF. The chain is built from TRBV20-1 and TRBJ2-5, with D unresolved. Trimming pared 3 bases from V and 4 bases from J, leaving 12 bases between. Germline loops: CDR1 DFQATT, CDR2 SNEGSKA (reference sequence). CDR3 length: 13 residues.

This clonotype was found a few times. This chain links TRBV3-1 with TRBJ2-5, with a tentative D call TRBD2 (6 bases). Germline loops: CDR1 LGHDT, CDR2 YNNKEL (reference sequence). The CDR3 spans 15 residues. With 0 bases removed from V and 7 bases from J, the gap between germline ends came to 15 bases. The CDR3 sequence is CASSQDFSGRTTQYF. CDR3 nucleotides: TGTGCCAGCAGCCAAGATTTTTCGGGGAGGACGACCCAGTACTTC.

The table lists this clonotype with many counts. The CDR3 DNA sequence: TGTGCCAGCAGCCAAGGAAATGGCTACACCTTC. It is translated as CASSQGNGYTF. The rearrangement joins TRBV3-1 to TRBJ1-2; D is uncertain. CDR1 LGHDT and CDR2 YNNKEL come from the germline V gene (reference sequence). The CDR3 totals 11 residues. V was cut by 1 base and J by 6 bases, with 3 bases left in between.

The J gene is TRBJ1-1, the V gene TRBV10-3; D not certain. Trimming stripped 4 bases from V and 1 base from J, with 7 bases between. Germline V gives CDR1 ENHRY, CDR2 SYGVKD. The CDR3 totals 13 residues. The CDR3 DNA reads as TGTGCCATCAGTGGTCCAGGGAACACTGAAGCTTTCTTT. It is translated as CAISGPGNTEAFF.